This paragraph covers one T cell receptor beta chain sequence. Its specificity is unknown. The V gene's germline CDR1 is LNHNV and CDR2 YYDKDF (reference sequence). The CDR3 length is 14 residues. V lost 0 bases, J lost 8 bases, and 5 bases stayed unmatched. This sample is drawn from a study of Ad26.COV2.S vaccination and SARS-CoV-2 variants. Study-wide points: Reported post-vaccination CD8+ and CD4+ T cell responses to spike showed substantial breadth.

TCRdb's copy holds only in-frame clones and misses some; the assay was immunoSEQ multiplex PCR. The repertoire consists of about 320,000 clones, with about 86% occurring once and the leading ten covering 1.9%. Stated treatment: around 19 received Ad26.COV2.S at low or high dose, single or two shots; five or six received placebo; per-sample allocation not given. Vaccine and placebo recipients were sampled on day 63 after the first injection. Source: peripheral blood, taken in a trial of Ad26.COV2.S vaccine versus placebo. The V call is TRBV15, the J call TRBJ1-2, with 8 bases lining up with TRBD1. This TCR was sampled from a person aged 18-60 years who received the Ad26.COV2.S COVID-19 vaccine or a placebo. CDR3 DNA: TGTGCCACCAGCAGAGAACAGGGGGTGGAGGGCTACACCTTC. Amino acids: CATSREQGVEGYTF.